The entry below describes one TCR beta chain. Its antigen is as yet unknown. The V end lost 1 base, the J end lost 0 bases, and 7 bases lay between the germline ends. CDR3 length equals 15 residues. Per germline, CDR1 LGHNA and CDR2 YSLEER. MiXCR was run by TCRdb on the RT-PCR reads, yielding one entry per CDR3 protein. The sample lists over 800,000 distinct CDR3 sequences, around 21% occurring once. The record originates from a study of response to subunit inactivated influenza vaccine. Study-wide findings and caveats: T cells newly recruited by each seasonal influenza vaccination are few, the authors suggested.

The source of this sequence is a man aged 45-65 years who received an inactivated influenza vaccine. The material sequenced was PBMCs from blood, taken less than 6 days after vaccination. The chain carries TRBV4-3 and TRBJ2-1; D call uncertain. CDR3 protein: CASSQGQLSYNEQFF. CDR3 nucleotides: TGCGCCAGCAGCCAAGGACAACTCTCCTACAATGAGCAGTTCTTC.